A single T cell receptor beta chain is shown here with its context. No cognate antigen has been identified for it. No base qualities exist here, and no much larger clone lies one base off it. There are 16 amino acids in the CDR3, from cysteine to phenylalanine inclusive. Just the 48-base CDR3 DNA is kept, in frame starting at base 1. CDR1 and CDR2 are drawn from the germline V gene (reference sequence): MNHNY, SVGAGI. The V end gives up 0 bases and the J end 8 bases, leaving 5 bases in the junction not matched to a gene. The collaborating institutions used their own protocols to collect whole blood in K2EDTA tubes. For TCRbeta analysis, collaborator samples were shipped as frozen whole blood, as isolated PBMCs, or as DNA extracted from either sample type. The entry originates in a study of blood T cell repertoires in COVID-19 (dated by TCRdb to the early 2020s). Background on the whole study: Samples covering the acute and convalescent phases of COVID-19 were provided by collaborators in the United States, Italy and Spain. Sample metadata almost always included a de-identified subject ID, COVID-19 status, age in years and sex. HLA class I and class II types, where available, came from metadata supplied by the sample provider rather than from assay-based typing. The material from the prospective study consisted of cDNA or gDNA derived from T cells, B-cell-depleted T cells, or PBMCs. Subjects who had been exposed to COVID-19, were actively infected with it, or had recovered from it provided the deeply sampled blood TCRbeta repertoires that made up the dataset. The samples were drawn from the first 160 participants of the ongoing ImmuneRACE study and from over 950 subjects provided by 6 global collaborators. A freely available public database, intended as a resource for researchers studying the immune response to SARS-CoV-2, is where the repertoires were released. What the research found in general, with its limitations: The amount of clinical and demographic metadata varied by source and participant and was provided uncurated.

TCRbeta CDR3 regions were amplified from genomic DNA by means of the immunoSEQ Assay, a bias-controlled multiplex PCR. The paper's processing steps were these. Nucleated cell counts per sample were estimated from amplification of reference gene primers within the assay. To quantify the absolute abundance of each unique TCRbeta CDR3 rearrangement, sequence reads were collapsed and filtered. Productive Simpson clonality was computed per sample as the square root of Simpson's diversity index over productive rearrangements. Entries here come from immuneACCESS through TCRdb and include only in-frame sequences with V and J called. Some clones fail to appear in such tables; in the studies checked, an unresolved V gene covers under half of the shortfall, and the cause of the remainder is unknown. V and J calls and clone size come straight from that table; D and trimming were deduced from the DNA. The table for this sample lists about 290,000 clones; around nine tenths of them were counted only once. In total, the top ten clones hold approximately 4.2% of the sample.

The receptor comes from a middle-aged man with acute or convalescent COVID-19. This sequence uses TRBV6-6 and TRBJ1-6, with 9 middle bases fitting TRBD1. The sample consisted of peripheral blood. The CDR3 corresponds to CASSYSPGQGYSPLHF. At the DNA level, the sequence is TGTGCCAGCAGTTACTCCCCGGGACAGGGCTATTCACCCCTCCACTTT.